This T cell receptor beta chain was found in a study of response to subunit inactivated influenza vaccine. Study conclusions and caveats: Seasonal influenza vaccination, on each occasion, was suggested by the authors to recruit few new T cells.

With 4 bases removed from V and 2 bases from J, the gap between germline ends came to 7 bases. Germline V CDR1 and CDR2: ENHRY, SYGVKD. The CDR3 loop spans 13 amino acids. TCRdb reprocessed the RT-PCR reads with MiXCR, giving one entry per CDR3 protein. The sample lists 530,000 or so distinct CDR3 sequences; approximately 14% were seen once. This clonotype was counted between two and nine times. Its antigen remains unidentified. The chain recombines TRBV10-3 with TRBJ2-3; D is uncertain. The TCR comes from a man in his fifties who received an inactivated influenza vaccine. The sample here was PBMCs from blood, taken 12 days after vaccination. DNA of the CDR3: TGTGCCATCAGTGGGGAACCCACAGATACGCAGTATTTT. This sequence encodes CAISGEPTDTQYF.